These 30 T cell receptor beta chains came from one sample sequenced in a study of spatial heterogeneity in lung cancer. In TCRdb, the 5' RACE reads were re-called with MiXCR into one record per CDR3 protein. The sample lists tens of thousands of distinct CDR3 sequences, around 8.4% seen once, with around 15% in the top ten. The time point is: sample taken at primary tumor resection. No cell sorting; template was whole RNA from tumor, lung tissue or PBMC. The specimen was PBMCs, collected at surgery. These receptors all stem from a female donor with early-stage non-small cell lung cancer.

The chain links TRBV4-1 to TRBJ2-5; maybe TRBD1 (6 bases). The V end was cut by 4 bases, the J end by 5 bases, with 11 bases between. The V gene's germline CDR1 is MGHRA and CDR2 YSYEKL. CDR3 size: 13 residues. CDR3 nucleotides: TGCGCCAGCAGCCCAGGGACACCGGAGACCCAGTACTTC. Its protein is CASSPGTPETQYF.

This clonotype has a count of ten or more. This rearrangement joins TRBV7-8 to TRBJ1-2; TRBD1 aligns across 9 bases. This CDR3 contains 16 residues. V was clipped by 2 bases and J by 6 bases; unmatched bases: 10. Germline lookup yields CDR1 SGHVS and CDR2 FQNEAQ. For the CDR3, the DNA is TGTGCCAGCAGCTTACAGCCTACTACAGGGGGCGATGGCTACACCTTC. It translates to CASSLQPTTGGDGYTF.

This clonotype was observed many times. V and J are TRBV5-1 and TRBJ2-7, with 9 bases that match TRBD1. The ends lost 1 base at V and 2 bases at J; junction bases unmatched: 4. CDR3 size: 15 residues. Germline assignment: CDR1 SGHRS and CDR2 YFSETQ. The DNA for the CDR3 is TGCGCCAGCAGCTTGTCGGGACAGGGTACCTACGAGCAGTACTTC. Protein sequence: CASSLSGQGTYEQYF.

The chain joins TRBV28 to TRBJ2-1; the match to TRBD1 covers 12 bases. The V gene's germline CDR1 is MDHEN and CDR2 SYDVKM. The CDR3 is made up of 14 amino acids. Trimming took 11 bases from V and 8 from J; bases not matched to a gene: 10. The CDR3 loop is CALGRDRGPDEQFF. CDR3 DNA sequence: TGTGCCCTGGGCCGGGACAGGGGGCCCGATGAGCAGTTCTTC.

The chain has TRBV12-3 or TRBV12-4 and TRBJ1-2; D may be TRBD1 (6 bases). This CDR3 comprises 13 residues. V was shortened by 8 bases and J by 4 bases, with 14 bases between the two germline ends. CDR3 nucleotides: TGTGCCAGCGGGCTGAAGGGGGGCTATGGCTACACCTTC. This encodes CASGLKGGYGYTF.

This clonotype was counted at least ten times. The V and J genes are TRBV14 and TRBJ1-6, with D uncertain. With 4 bases removed from V and 10 bases from J, the gap between germline ends came to 17 bases. This CDR3 spans 15 amino acids. Looked up from germline, CDR1 is SGHDN and CDR2 is FVKESK. CDR3 sequence (DNA): TGTGCCAGCAGCCCACTGGACCCTATAAGATCACCCCTCCACTTT. It specifies CASSPLDPIRSPLHF.

In nucleotides, the CDR3 is TGTGCCAGTAGTATGCGTTCAAGCTCCTACAATGAGCAGTTCTTC. Protein sequence: CASSMRSSSYNEQFF. V is TRBV19 and J is TRBJ2-1; D uncertain. CDR1 is LNHDA and CDR2 is SQIVND in the germline V gene (reference sequence). V gave up 3 bases and J gave up 0 bases, with 9 bases separating them. The CDR3 contains 15 residues.

This clonotype was observed at least ten times. The chain uses TRBV5-1 and TRBJ2-5; 10 bases agree with TRBD2. The germline gives CDR1 SGHRS, CDR2 YFSETQ. The CDR3 runs to 16 residues. Trimming cost V 5 bases and J 2 bases; bases outside gene matches: 9. The CDR3, as DNA: TGCGCCAGCAGAGCCGGAGCGGGAGGGCCTCAAGAGACCCAGTACTTC. Encoded protein: CASRAGAGGPQETQYF.

Regarding this clonotype: A much larger clone lies a single base off, so this may be a read error. This chain joins TRBV28 and TRBJ1-2; no definite D call. V was trimmed by 6 bases and J by 2 bases, leaving 22 bases between them. The CDR3 loop spans 17 amino acids. Looked up from germline, CDR1 is MDHEN and CDR2 is SYDVKM. The CDR3 bases are TGTGCCAGCAGGCCAACCCTCAGCGGGGAACCAAACTATGGCTACACCTTC. Protein product: CASRPTLSGEPNYGYTF.

The CDR3 DNA reads as TGTGCCAGCAGGCCTGGACAGCCCTACTATAATTCACCCCTCCACTTT. Translating gives CASRPGQPYYNSPLHF. This chain connects TRBV28 to TRBJ1-6, with D possibly being TRBD1 (6 bases). Trimming cost V 6 bases and J 3 bases, with 15 bases left between them. Per germline, CDR1 MDHEN and CDR2 SYDVKM. This CDR3 is 16 amino acids long.

This clonotype came up many times. The chain couples TRBV11-2 to TRBJ2-2, with 7 bases lining up with TRBD2. Looked up from germline, CDR1 is SGHAT and CDR2 is FQNNGV. J gave up 4 bases and V 7 bases, and 15 bases lay outside the gene matches. The CDR3 has 17 residues. CDR3 sequence reads: CASTLPSGAASTGELFF. CDR3 nucleotides: TGTGCCAGCACCCTCCCGAGCGGGGCTGCGAGCACCGGGGAGCTGTTTTTT.

The rearrangement joins TRBV3-1 to TRBJ2-2; D gene ambiguous. With 5 bases removed from V and 6 bases from J, the gap between germline ends came to 10 bases. Germline assignment: CDR1 LGHDT and CDR2 YNNKEL (reference sequence). This CDR3 contains 13 residues. CDR3 amino acids: CASSKDLAGELFF. The CDR3 coding sequence is TGTGCCAGCAGCAAGGACCTGGCCGGGGAGCTGTTTTTT. The whole variable domain, filled in from reference TRBV3-1 and TRBJ2-2, reads DTAVSQTPKYLVTQMGNDKSIKCEQNLGHDTMYWYKQDSKKFLKIMFSYNNKELIINETVPNRFSPKSPDKAHLNLHINSLELGDSAVYFCASSKDLAGELFFGEGSRLTVL.

The chain recombines TRBV12-3 or TRBV12-4 with TRBJ1-4; D may be TRBD1 (5 bases). V was cut by 5 bases and J by 10 bases, with 14 bases left in between. CDR3 length: 13 residues. The CDR3 spells CASSPGPGGKLFF. CDR3 bases: TGTGCCAGCAGTCCGGGACCGGGGGGAAAACTGTTTTTT.

The chain employs TRBV12-3 or TRBV12-4 and TRBJ1-5; D might be TRBD1 (6 bases). The CDR3 has 16 amino acids. Trimming took off 6 bases at V and 2 bases at J, with 17 bases between the two ends. As DNA, the CDR3 is TGTGCCAGCAGCTCAAGCGCAGGACAGCGCAATCAGCCCCAGCATTTT. Its translation: CASSSSAGQRNQPQHF.

The rearrangement links TRBV7-3 to TRBJ2-1, with TRBD2 identical over 7 bases. From germline, CDR1 is SGHTA and CDR2 FQGTGA. This CDR3 is built from 15 residues. After removal of 1 base from V and 6 bases from J, the junction contained 6 bases not matched to a gene. The CDR3 DNA is TGTGCCAGCAGCTTAAGGCTTGGGACTACCAATGAGCAGTTCTTC. This codes for CASSLRLGTTNEQFF.

The chain combines TRBV7-2 with TRBJ2-2; possibly TRBD1 for D (6 bases). The ends were cut back, 5 bases at V and 1 base at J, with 11 bases in the middle. The CDR3 contains 15 residues. The germline CDR1 and CDR2 sequences are SGHTA and FQGNSA. The DNA of the CDR3 is TGTGCCAGCAGCCAGGGGCGGAAGAACACCGGGGAGCTGTTTTTT. Protein product: CASSQGRKNTGELFF.

V and J are TRBV12-3 or TRBV12-4 and TRBJ2-7, with TRBD2 matching over 11 bases. The CDR3 consists of 14 residues. The trim removed 6 bases at V and 6 bases at J, leaving 7 bases unmatched. Here the CDR3 DNA reads TGTGCCAGCAGGATAGCGGGAGGGCCAGGCGAGCAGTACTTC. Protein: CASRIAGGPGEQYF.

This clonotype has just a few counts. V is TRBV28 and J is TRBJ2-7, with unresolved D. The CDR3 runs to 12 residues. V was shortened by 3 bases and J by 6 bases, with 9 bases between the two germline ends. Germline V gene lookup returns CDR1 MDHEN and CDR2 SYDVKM. CDR3 DNA sequence: TGTGCCAGCAGTTTGTGGATAGGCGAGCAGTACTTC. As protein: CASSLWIGEQYF. The variable domain in full, with the rest retrieved from reference TRBV28 and TRBJ2-7, is DVKVTQSSRYLVKRTGEKVFLECVQDMDHENMFWYRQDPGLGLRLIYFSYDVKMKEKGDIPEGYSVSREKKERFSLILESASTNQTSMYLCASSLWIGEQYFGPGTRLTVT.

In this sample, this clonotype turned up many times. V gene TRBV12-3 or TRBV12-4 combines with J gene TRBJ2-7, with TRBD1 matching 10 bases. The CDR3 has 13 amino acids. The V segment lost 5 bases and the J segment 3 bases; nucleotides outside the gene matches: 1. CDR3: CASSRDRGYEQYV. The CDR3 DNA follows: TGTGCCAGCAGTCGGGACAGGGGCTACGAGCAGTACGTC.

This chain connects TRBV18 to TRBJ2-7; D not certain. This CDR3 is built from 14 residues. Trimming shortened V by 1 base and J by 3 bases, and 10 bases separated the two germline ends. CDR1 and CDR2 from the germline V gene are KGHSH and LQKENI. CDR3 residues: CASSPQVDYYEQYV. The CDR3 DNA follows: TGTGCCAGCTCACCACAGGTGGATTACTACGAGCAGTACGTC.

The chain joins TRBV6-2 or TRBV6-3 to TRBJ1-5, with D possibly matching TRBD1 (5 bases). V lost 4 bases and J lost 6, with 13 bases in between. The germline gives CDR1 MNHEY, CDR2 SVGEGT. This CDR3 contains 14 residues. The CDR3 loop is CASSSPGGTQPQHF. For the CDR3, the DNA is TGTGCCAGCAGTTCCCCGGGGGGAACTCAGCCCCAGCATTTT.

The chain links TRBV3-1 to TRBJ1-1, with TRBD1 as a possible D gene (5 bases). V was clipped by 0 bases and J by 4 bases, with 12 bases between them. This CDR3 region has 15 residues. CDR1 and CDR2 (germline): LGHDT, YNNKEL (reference sequence). The CDR3 protein is CASSQERGPSTEAFF. CDR3 nucleotides: TGTGCCAGCAGCCAAGAAAGGGGTCCAAGCACTGAAGCTTTCTTT.

This clonotype appeared a few times. This rearrangement joins TRBV18 to TRBJ1-5; D is perhaps TRBD1 (6 bases). The CDR3 runs 16 residues. The V gene's germline CDR1 is KGHSH and CDR2 LQKENI. Trimming left V 1 base short and J 1 base short, with 11 bases between. Written as DNA, the CDR3 is TGTGCCAGCTCACCACGTCAGGGACAAAGCAATCAGCCCCAGCATTTT. It is translated as CASSPRQGQSNQPQHF. Supplemented by reference TRBV18 and TRBJ1-5, the full variable domain reads NAGVMQNPRHLVRRRGQEARLRCSPMKGHSHVYWYRQLPEEGLKFMVYLQKENIIDESGMPKERFSAEFPKEGPSILRIQQVVRGDSAAYFCASSPRQGQSNQPQHFGDGTRLSIL.

This chain links TRBV7-2 with TRBJ2-1; 13 nucleotides align to TRBD2. The J segment lost 10 bases and the V segment lost 1 base, leaving 7 bases of the junction unmatched. Germline CDR1 is SGHTA and CDR2 is FQGNSA. This CDR3 has 16 amino acids. CDR3 bases: TGTGCCAGCAGCTTAGATGGGACTAGCGGGGAGCGGGAGCAGTTCTTC. It codes for CASSLDGTSGEREQFF.

The CDR3 DNA reads TGTGCCAGCAGTTACAAAGCGGGGTCGTCCTACGAGCAGTACTTC. Its protein product is CASSYKAGSSYEQYF. The chain combines TRBV6-5 with TRBJ2-7; 7 nucleotides line up with TRBD2. The CDR3 length is 15 residues. Germline CDR1 and CDR2: MNHEY and SVGAGI. Trimming at V came to 2 bases and at J to 1 base, leaving 5 bases not matched to a gene.

This clonotype was seen many times. One junction end does not reproduce the germline sequence, and a read error may be involved. This chain connects TRBV29-1 to TRBJ2-5; perhaps TRBD2 as D (5 bases). Germline-derived CDR1 and CDR2 are SQVTM and ANQGSEA. This CDR3 has 11 amino acids. Here the CDR3 DNA reads TGCAGCGTTGAAGAGCAAGCGGCCTGGCACTTC. Its translation: CSVEEQAAWHF. Variable domain in full (rest from reference TRBV29-1 and TRBJ2-5): SAVISQKPSRDICQRGTSLTIQCQVDSQVTMMFWYRQQPGQSLTLIATANQGSEATYESGFVIDKFPISRPNLTFSTLTVSNMSPEDSSIYLCSVEEQAAWHFGPGTRLLVL.

The chain has TRBV20-1 and TRBJ2-7; D might be TRBD1 (6 bases). CDR1 is DFQATT and CDR2 is SNEGSKA in the germline V gene (reference sequence). Trimming cost V 3 bases and J 2 bases, with 11 bases left between them. This CDR3 comprises 13 residues. The CDR3 protein is CSASQTGPYEQYV. DNA for the CDR3: TGCAGTGCTAGTCAGACAGGCCCCTACGAGCAGTACGTC.

This clonotype was picked up many times. The chain couples TRBV19 to TRBJ2-1; D could derive from TRBD1 or TRBD2 (6 bases each). The CDR3 runs 13 residues. From germline, CDR1 is LNHDA and CDR2 SQIVND (reference sequence). V was shortened by 0 bases and J by 8 bases, with 8 bases between the two germline ends. The CDR3 DNA is TGTGCCAGTAGTATAGATAGGGGGGATGAGCAGTTCTTC. Translating gives CASSIDRGDEQFF.

Concerning this clonotype itself: This may be a read error, as it is one base from a much larger clone. The V call is TRBV28, the J call TRBJ1-2; possible D gene TRBD1, 5 bases. Germline CDR1 and CDR2: MDHEN and SYDVKM. The CDR3 has 13 residues. V lost 3 bases and J lost 3, with 8 bases in between. CDR3 in amino acids: CASSLGVHYGYTF. In nucleotides, the CDR3 is TGTGCCAGCAGTTTGGGGGTCCACTATGGCTACACCTTC.

The table lists this clonotype with many counts. The genes are TRBV19 and TRBJ1-5; the D is unclear. Germline V CDR1 and CDR2: LNHDA, SQIVND (reference sequence). The CDR3 is 15 amino acids. V was trimmed by 6 bases and J by 3 bases, leaving 15 bases between them. This CDR3 is CASRRGPSDNQPQHF. In nucleotides, the CDR3 is TGTGCCAGTAGGAGAGGACCGAGTGACAATCAGCCCCAGCATTTT.